These 13 T cell receptor beta chains were all obtained from the same sample, sequenced in a study of PD-1 blockade in classical Hodgkin lymphoma. Using immunoSEQ multiplex PCR, the repertoire was profiled, and TCRdb retains in-frame clones only, with some absent. Among about 85,000 clones listed, 92% were seen once. In every patient, relapse followed autologous stem cell transplantation, while exposure to brentuximab vedotin differed. The sample here was peripheral blood mononuclear cells (PBMCs), taken before the second cycle of nivolumab. Every receptor here comes from a human donor with classical Hodgkin lymphoma.

CDR3 amino acids: CASSLAGRHNEQFF. CDR3 coding DNA: TGTGCCAGCAGCTTGGCGGGACGTCACAATGAGCAGTTCTTC. The chain recombines TRBV11-2 with TRBJ2-1, with a weak D call TRBD2 (6 bases). Trimming left V 3 bases short and J 5 bases short, with 11 bases between. CDR3 size: 14 residues. The germline V gene encodes CDR1 SGHAT and CDR2 FQNNGV.

The V and J genes are TRBV28 and TRBJ1-5; maybe TRBD1 (5 bases). Trimming took off 6 bases at V and 3 bases at J, with 18 bases between the two ends. CDR1 and CDR2 from the germline V gene are MDHEN and SYDVKM. The CDR3 sequence is 16 residues long. In DNA, the CDR3 is TGTGCCAGCAGCCCCCTGGGCCAGGGAATCAATCAGCCCCAGCATTTT. Residues: CASSPLGQGINQPQHF.

V is TRBV18 and J is TRBJ1-1; TRBD1 aligns across 8 bases. Trimming took 1 base from V and 6 from J; bases not matched to a gene: 7. Germline V CDR1 and CDR2: KGHSH, LQKENI. This CDR3 is built from 15 residues. The CDR3 reads CASSPLGQGAPEAFF. The CDR3 region has the DNA TGTGCCAGCTCACCACTTGGACAGGGAGCGCCTGAAGCTTTCTTT.

The rearrangement links TRBV29-1 to TRBJ2-1; 7 bases line up with TRBD1. V dropped 6 bases and J dropped 5; count of bases not matched to a gene: 1. CDR1 and CDR2 (germline): SQVTM, ANQGSEA. The CDR3 totals 11 residues. CDR3 sequence (DNA): TGCAGCGTCGACAGGGACAATGAGCAGTTCTTC. This gives the protein CSVDRDNEQFF.

This chain uses TRBV6-5 with TRBJ2-1; 10 bases are a match to TRBD2. The length of the CDR3 is 14 residues. Per germline, CDR1 MNHEY and CDR2 SVGAGI. After removal of 6 bases from V and 9 bases from J, the junction contained 8 bases not matched to a gene. This CDR3 is CASRAGGYNGEQFF. CDR3 DNA: TGTGCCAGCAGAGCGGGAGGGTACAATGGTGAGCAGTTCTTC.

The V call is TRBV29-1, the J call TRBJ2-7, with 8 bases that match TRBD1. Losses at the gene ends were 2 bases for V and 6 bases for J; bases not matched to a gene: 12. This CDR3 region has 15 residues. Germline V CDR1 and CDR2: SQVTM, ANQGSEA. CDR3 in amino acids: CSVEYTGGGAGEQYF. The CDR3 DNA reads as TGCAGCGTTGAATATACAGGGGGTGGAGCGGGCGAGCAGTACTTC.

This chain uses TRBV27 with TRBJ1-4; D call uncertain. V was cut by 5 bases and J by 0 bases, with 16 bases left in between. Germline CDR1 reads MNHEY; CDR2 reads SMNVEV (reference sequence). The CDR3 extends over 17 amino acids. The chain's CDR3 is CASSQRPHTATNEKLFF. The CDR3 nucleotides read TGTGCCAGCAGTCAGAGACCTCATACTGCAACTAATGAAAAACTGTTTTTT.

This clone was recorded once. The chain carries TRBV6-6 and TRBJ1-1; D is perhaps TRBD1 (6 bases). With 2 bases removed from V and 7 bases from J, the gap between germline ends came to 11 bases. CDR1 MNHNY and CDR2 SVGAGI come from the germline V gene (reference sequence). The CDR3 has 13 amino acids. CDR3 sequence (DNA): TGTGCCAGCAGTTACAGGGGGGGGCTTGAAGCTTTCTTT. It codes for CASSYRGGLEAFF.

The rearrangement links TRBV5-1 to TRBJ2-1, with D uncertain. This CDR3 has 13 residues. Trimming removed 0 bases at V and 4 bases at J, with 5 bases between. Per germline, CDR1 SGHRS and CDR2 YFSETQ. In DNA, the CDR3 is TGCGCCAGCAGCTTGGTGACATACAATGAGCAGTTCTTC. Its protein product is CASSLVTYNEQFF.

This chain joins TRBV6-4 and TRBJ2-3, with D possibly TRBD2 on 6 matching bases. Germline CDR1 reads MRHNA; CDR2 reads SNTAGT. The CDR3 totals 16 residues. The V end lost 0 bases, the J end lost 2 bases, and 12 bases lay between the germline ends. The CDR3 spells CASSDSSGGYTDTQYF. CDR3 DNA: TGTGCCAGCAGTGACTCTAGCGGAGGTTACACAGATACGCAGTATTTT.

The rearrangement joins TRBV9 to TRBJ2-1; maybe TRBD2 (6 bases). CDR3 length: 16 residues. Trimming removed 4 bases at V and 3 bases at J, with 17 bases between. Germline V gene data show CDR1 as SGDLS and CDR2 as YYNGEE. The CDR3 bases are TGTGCCAGCAGCCCCCGATTGGTAGCGGTCTACAATGAGCAGTTCTTC. Translation: CASSPRLVAVYNEQFF.

J is TRBJ1-4 and V is TRBV6-1; tentative D call: TRBD1 (6 bases). The germline V gene has CDR1 MNHNS and CDR2 SASEGT. V lost 10 bases and J 8 bases, leaving 17 bases between the germline ends. This CDR3 contains 13 residues. The CDR3: CATGGQGNEKLFF. In DNA form, the CDR3 reads TGTGCCACCGGGGGGCAGGGAAACGAAAAACTGTTTTTT.

This rearrangement joins TRBV10-1 to TRBJ2-2; 10 nucleotides agree with TRBD2. V gave up 3 bases and J gave up 0 bases; unmatched junction bases: 1. Germline V gene sequence: CDR1 WNHNN, CDR2 SYGVQD (reference sequence). This CDR3 has 16 residues. CDR3 sequence (DNA): TGCGCCAGCAGTGAACTAGCGGGGTCGAACACCGGGGAGCTGTTTTTT. This gives the protein CASSELAGSNTGELFF.